This T cell receptor beta chain is from a study of blood T cell repertoires in COVID-19. Looking at the study overall: Samples came from the United States, Italy and Spain, spanning acute and convalescent COVID-19. From T cells, B-cell-depleted T cells, or PBMCs came the material, which was cDNA or gDNA.

This CDR3 has 14 residues. Germline V lookup: CDR1 SNHLY, CDR2 FYNNEI. V lost 6 bases and J lost 5; bases outside the gene matches: 8. Authors' processing steps: Scientists estimated how many nucleated cells there were by amplifying reference gene primers. TCRdb's copy holds only in-frame clones and misses some; the assay was immunoSEQ multiplex PCR. The D gene and trimming were derived from the DNA, and the V and J assignments and clone size from that table. The sample gives about 40,000 clones, 70% to 90% of which show up once; about 13% is in the top ten. This TCR was recovered from a human donor in a cohort sampled during active COVID-19. Sequences were obtained from peripheral blood. V is TRBV2 and J is TRBJ1-1; 8 nucleotides agree with TRBD1. The CDR3 is CASRRTGSGTEAFF. The CDR3 nucleotides are TGTGCCAGCAGGCGGACAGGGTCGGGGACTGAAGCTTTCTTT. The full variable domain, in which reference TRBV2 and TRBJ1-1 provide the parts outside the CDR3, is EPEVTQTPSHQVTQMGQEVILRCVPISNHLYFYWYRQILGQKVEFLVSFYNNEISEKSEIFDDQFSVERPDGSNFTLKIRSTKLEDSAMYFCASRRTGSGTEAFFGQGTRLTVV.